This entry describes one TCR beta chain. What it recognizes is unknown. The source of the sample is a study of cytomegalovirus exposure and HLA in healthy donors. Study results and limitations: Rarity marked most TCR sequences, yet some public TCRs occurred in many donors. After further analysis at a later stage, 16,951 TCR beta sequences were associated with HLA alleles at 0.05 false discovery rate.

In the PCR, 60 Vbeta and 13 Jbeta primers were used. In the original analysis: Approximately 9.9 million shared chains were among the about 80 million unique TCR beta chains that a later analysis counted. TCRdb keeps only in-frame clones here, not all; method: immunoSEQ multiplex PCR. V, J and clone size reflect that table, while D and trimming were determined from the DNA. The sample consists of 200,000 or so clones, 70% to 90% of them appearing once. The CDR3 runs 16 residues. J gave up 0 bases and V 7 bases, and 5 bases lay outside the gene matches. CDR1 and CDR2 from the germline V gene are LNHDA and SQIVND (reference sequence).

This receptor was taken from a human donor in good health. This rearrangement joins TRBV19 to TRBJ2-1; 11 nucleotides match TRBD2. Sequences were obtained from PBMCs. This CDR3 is CASTLTSGSSYNEQFF. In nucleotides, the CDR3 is TGTGCCAGTACTCTAACTAGCGGGAGCTCCTACAATGAGCAGTTCTTC.